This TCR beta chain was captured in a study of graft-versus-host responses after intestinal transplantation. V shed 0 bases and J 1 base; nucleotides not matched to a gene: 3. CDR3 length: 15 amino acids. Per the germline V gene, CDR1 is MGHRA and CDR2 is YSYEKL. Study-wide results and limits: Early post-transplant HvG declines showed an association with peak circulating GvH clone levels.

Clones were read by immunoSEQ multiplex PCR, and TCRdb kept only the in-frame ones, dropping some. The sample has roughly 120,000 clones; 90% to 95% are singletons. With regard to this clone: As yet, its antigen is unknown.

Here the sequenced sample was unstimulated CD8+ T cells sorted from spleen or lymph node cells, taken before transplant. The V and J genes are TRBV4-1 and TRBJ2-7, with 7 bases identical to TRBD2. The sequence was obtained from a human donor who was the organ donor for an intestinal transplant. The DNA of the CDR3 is TGCGCCAGCAGCCAAGAGACTAGCCGGTCCTACGAGCAGTACTTC. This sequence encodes CASSQETSRSYEQYF.